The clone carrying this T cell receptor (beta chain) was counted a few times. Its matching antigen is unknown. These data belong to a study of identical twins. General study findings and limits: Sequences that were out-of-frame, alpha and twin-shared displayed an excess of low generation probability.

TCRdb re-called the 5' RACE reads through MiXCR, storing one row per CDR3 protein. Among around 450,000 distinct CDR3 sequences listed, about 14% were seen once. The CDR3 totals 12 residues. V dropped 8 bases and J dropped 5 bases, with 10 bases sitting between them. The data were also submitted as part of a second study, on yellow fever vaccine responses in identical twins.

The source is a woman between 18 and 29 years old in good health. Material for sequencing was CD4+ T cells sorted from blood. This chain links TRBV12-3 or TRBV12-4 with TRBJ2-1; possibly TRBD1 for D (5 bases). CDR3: CASFEGDNEQFF. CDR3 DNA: TGTGCCAGCTTTGAAGGGGACAATGAGCAGTTCTTC.